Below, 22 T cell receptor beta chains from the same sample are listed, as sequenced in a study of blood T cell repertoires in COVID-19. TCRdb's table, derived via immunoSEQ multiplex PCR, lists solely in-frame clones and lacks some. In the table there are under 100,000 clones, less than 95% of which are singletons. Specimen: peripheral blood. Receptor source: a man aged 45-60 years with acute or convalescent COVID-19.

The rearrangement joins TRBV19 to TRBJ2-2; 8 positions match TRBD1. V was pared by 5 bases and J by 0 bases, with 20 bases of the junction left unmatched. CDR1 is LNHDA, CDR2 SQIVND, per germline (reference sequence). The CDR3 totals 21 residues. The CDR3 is CASSGEFGQGGGWSNTGELFF. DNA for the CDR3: TGTGCCAGTAGTGGGGAATTTGGACAGGGCGGCGGATGGTCGAACACCGGGGAGCTGTTTTTT.

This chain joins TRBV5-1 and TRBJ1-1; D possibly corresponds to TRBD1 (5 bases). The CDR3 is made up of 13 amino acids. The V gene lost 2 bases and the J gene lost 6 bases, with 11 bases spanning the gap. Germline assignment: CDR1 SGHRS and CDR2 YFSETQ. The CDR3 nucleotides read TGCGCCAGCAGCTTAGGGGCTGCGGCTGAAGCTTTCTTT. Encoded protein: CASSLGAAAEAFF.

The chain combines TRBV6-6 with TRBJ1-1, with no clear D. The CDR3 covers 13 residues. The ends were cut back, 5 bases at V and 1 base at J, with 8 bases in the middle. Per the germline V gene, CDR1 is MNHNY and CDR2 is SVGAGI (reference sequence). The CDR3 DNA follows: TGTGCCAGCAGTAGAACTACGAACACTGAAGCTTTCTTT. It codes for CASSRTTNTEAFF.

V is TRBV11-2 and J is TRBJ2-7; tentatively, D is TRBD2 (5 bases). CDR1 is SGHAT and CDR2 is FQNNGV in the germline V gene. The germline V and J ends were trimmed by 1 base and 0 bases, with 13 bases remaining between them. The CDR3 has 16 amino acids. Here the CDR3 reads CASSLGAEVSSYEQYF. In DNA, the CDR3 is TGTGCCAGCAGCTTAGGGGCGGAGGTTAGCTCCTACGAGCAGTACTTC.

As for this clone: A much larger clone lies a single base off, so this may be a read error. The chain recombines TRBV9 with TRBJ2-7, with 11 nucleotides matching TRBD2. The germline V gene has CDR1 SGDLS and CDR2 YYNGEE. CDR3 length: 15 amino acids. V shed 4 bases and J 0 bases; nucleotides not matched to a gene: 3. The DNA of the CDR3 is TGTGCCAGCAGCACTAGCGGGAGTTACTCCTACGAGCAGTACTTC. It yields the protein CASSTSGSYSYEQYF.

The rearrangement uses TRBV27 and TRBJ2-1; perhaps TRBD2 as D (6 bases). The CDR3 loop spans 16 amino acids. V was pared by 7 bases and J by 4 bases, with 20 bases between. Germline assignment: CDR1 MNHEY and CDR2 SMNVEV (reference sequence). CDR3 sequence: CASTPAVAEHYNEQFF. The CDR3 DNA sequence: TGTGCCAGCACCCCCGCCGTAGCGGAACATTACAATGAGCAGTTCTTC.

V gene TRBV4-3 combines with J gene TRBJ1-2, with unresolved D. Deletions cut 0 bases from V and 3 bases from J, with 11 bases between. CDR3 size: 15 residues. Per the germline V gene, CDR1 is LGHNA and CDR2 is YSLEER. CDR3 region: CASSQDHEFHYGYTF. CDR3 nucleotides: TGCGCCAGCAGCCAAGATCACGAGTTCCACTATGGCTACACCTTC.

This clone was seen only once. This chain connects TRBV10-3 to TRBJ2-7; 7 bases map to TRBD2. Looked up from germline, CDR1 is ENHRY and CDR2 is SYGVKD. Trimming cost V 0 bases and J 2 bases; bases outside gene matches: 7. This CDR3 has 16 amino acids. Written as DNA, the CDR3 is TGTGCCATCAGTGAGTCGGCTAGCGGTAGACCCTACGAGCAGTACTTC. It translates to CAISESASGRPYEQYF.

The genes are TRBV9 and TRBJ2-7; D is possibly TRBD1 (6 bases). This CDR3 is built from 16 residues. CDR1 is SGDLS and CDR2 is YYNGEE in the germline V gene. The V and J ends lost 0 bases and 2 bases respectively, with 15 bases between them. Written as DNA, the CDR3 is TGTGCCAGCAGCGTAGAGGTGGCAGGGACAACCTACGAGCAGTACTTC. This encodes CASSVEVAGTTYEQYF.

The CDR3 reads CAGRDSSFTYEQYF. CDR3 in DNA: TGTGCCGGCCGGGACAGCTCCTTCACCTACGAGCAGTACTTC. The chain is built from TRBV6-5 and TRBJ2-7, with 7 bases identical to TRBD1. CDR3 length: 14 residues. The germline V gene has CDR1 MNHEY and CDR2 SVGAGI. Losses at the gene ends were 11 bases for V and 2 bases for J; bases not matched to a gene: 12.

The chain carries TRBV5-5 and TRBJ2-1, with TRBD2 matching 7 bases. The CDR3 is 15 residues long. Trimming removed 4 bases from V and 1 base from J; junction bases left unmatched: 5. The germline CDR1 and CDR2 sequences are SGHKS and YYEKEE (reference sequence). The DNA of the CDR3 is TGTGCCAGCAGCCAAAGCGGGAATTCCTACAATGAGCAGTTCTTC. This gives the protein CASSQSGNSYNEQFF.

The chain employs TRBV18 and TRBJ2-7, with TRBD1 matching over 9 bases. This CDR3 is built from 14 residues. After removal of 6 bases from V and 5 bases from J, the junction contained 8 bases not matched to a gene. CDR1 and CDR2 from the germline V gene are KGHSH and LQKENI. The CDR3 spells CASSLRDRADEQYF. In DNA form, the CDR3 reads TGTGCCAGCTCTCTCCGGGACAGGGCGGACGAGCAGTACTTC.

The DNA for the CDR3 is TGTGCCAGCAGTGCGATCGGACTAGCGGCTAGCACCGGCCTCTCCTACGAGCAGTACTTC. Protein: CASSAIGLAASTGLSYEQYF. V gene TRBV6-2 or TRBV6-3 combines with J gene TRBJ2-7, with 10 bases lining up with TRBD2. After removal of 5 bases from V and 0 bases from J, the junction contained 19 bases not matched to a gene. Germline lookup yields CDR1 MNHEY and CDR2 SVGEGT. The CDR3 has 20 residues.

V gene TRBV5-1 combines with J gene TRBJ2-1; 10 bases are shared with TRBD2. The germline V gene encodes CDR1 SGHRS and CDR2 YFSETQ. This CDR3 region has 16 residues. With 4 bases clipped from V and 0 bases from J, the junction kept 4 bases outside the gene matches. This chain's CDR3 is CASSLSGRSSYNEQFF. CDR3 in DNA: TGCGCCAGCAGCCTTAGCGGGAGGTCCTCCTACAATGAGCAGTTCTTC.

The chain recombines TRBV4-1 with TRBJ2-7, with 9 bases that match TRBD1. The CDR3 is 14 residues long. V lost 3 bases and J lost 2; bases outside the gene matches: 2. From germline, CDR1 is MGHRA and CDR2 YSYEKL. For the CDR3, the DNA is TGCGCCAGCAGCCACGGACAGGGGCCCTACGAGCAGTACTTC. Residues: CASSHGQGPYEQYF.

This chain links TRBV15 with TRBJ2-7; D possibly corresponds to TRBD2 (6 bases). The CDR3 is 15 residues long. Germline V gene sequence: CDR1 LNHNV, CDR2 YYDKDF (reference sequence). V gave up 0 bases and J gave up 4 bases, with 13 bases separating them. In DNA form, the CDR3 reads TGTGCCACCAGCAGAGATTTTGCGCGGGGATACGAGCAGTACTTC. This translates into CATSRDFARGYEQYF.

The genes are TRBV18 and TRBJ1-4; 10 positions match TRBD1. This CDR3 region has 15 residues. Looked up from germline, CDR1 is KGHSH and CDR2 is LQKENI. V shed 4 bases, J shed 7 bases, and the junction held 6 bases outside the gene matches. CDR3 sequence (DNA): TGTGCCAGCTCACAAGCGGGACAGGGGATTGAAAAACTGTTTTTT. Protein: CASSQAGQGIEKLFF.

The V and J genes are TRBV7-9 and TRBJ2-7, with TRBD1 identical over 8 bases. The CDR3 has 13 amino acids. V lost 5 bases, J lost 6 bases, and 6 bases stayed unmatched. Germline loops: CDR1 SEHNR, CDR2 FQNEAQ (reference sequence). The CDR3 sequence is CASSITTGVEQYF. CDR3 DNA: TGTGCCAGCAGCATCACGACAGGGGTCGAGCAGTACTTC.

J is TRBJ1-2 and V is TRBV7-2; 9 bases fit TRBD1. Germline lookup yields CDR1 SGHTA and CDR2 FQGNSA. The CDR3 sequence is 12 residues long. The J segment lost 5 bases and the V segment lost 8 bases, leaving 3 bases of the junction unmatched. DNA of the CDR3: TGTGCCAGCCGTGACAGGGGGTATGGCTACACCTTC. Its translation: CASRDRGYGYTF.

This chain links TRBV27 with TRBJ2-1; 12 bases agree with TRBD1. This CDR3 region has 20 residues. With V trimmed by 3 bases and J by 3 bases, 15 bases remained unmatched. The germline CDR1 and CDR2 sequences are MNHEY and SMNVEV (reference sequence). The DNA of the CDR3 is TGTGCCAGCAGTTTCCTTTCCGGGACAGGGGGCGACTACTACTACAATGAGCAGTTCTTC. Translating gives CASSFLSGTGGDYYYNEQFF.

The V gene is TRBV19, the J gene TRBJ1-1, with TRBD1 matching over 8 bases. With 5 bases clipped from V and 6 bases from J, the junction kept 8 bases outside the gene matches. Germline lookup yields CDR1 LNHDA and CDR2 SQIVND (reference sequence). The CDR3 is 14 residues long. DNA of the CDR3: TGTGCCAGTAGTCCGAATGACAGGGGTTCTGAAGCTTTCTTT. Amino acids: CASSPNDRGSEAFF.

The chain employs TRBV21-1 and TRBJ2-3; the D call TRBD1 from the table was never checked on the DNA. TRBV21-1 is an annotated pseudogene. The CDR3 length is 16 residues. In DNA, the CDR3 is TGTGCCAGCAGCCAGAACCGGGACAGGGGTACAGATACGCAGTATTTT. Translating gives CASSQNRDRGTDTQYF.